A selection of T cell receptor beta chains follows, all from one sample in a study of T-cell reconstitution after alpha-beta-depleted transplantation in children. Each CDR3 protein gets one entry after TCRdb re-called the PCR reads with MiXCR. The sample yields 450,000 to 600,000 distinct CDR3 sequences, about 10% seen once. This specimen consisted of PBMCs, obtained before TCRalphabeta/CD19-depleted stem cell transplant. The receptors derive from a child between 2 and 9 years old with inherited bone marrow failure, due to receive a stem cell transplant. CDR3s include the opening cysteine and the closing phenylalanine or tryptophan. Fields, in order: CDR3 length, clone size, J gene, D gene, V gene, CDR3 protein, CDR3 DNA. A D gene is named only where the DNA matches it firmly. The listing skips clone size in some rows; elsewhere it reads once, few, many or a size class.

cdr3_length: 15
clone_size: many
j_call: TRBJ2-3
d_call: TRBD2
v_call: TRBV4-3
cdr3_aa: CASSQVAGYTDTQYF
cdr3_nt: TGCGCCAGCAGCCAAGTAGCGGGGTACACAGATACGCAGTATTTT

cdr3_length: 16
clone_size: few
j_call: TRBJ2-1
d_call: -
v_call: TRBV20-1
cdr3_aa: CSAPRARGPSYNEQFF
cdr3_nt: TGCAGTGCTCCTCGAGCTAGGGGACCCTCATACAATGAGCAGTTCTTC

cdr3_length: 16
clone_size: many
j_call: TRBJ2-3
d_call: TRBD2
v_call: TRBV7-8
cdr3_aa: CASTGDSGRVVDTQYF
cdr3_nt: TGTGCCAGCACTGGGGATAGCGGGAGGGTGGTAGATACGCAGTATTTT

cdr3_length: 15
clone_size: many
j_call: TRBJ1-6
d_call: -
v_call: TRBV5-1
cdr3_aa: CASSLSGPAMSPLHF
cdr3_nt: TGCGCCAGCAGCTTGTCGGGACCTGCGATGTCACCCCTCCACTTT

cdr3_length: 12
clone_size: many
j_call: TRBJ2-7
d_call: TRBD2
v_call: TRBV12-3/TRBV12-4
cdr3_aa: CASRLAGGEQYF
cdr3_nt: TGTGCCAGCAGACTAGCGGGAGGCGAGCAGTACTTC

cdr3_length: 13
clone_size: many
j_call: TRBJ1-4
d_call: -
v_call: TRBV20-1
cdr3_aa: CSAHSVTNEKLFF
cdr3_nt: TGCAGTGCTCATAGTGTAACTAATGAAAAACTGTTTTTT

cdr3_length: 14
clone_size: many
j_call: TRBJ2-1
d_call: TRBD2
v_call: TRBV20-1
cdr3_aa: CSALTSETYNEQFF
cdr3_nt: TGCAGTGCTCTGACTAGCGAAACTTACAATGAGCAGTTCTTC

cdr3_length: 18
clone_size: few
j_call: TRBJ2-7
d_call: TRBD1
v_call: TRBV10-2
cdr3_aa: CASSPTGGWAGGLDEQYF
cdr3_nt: TGCGCCAGCAGTCCGACAGGGGGCTGGGCGGGAGGCCTGGACGAGCAGTACTTC

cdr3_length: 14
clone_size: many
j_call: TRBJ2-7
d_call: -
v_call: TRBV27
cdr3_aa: CASSLWGRVYEQYF
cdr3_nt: TGTGCCAGCAGTTTGTGGGGGAGAGTCTACGAGCAGTACTTC

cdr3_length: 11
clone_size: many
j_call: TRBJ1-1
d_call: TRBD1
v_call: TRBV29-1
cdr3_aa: CSGTGNTEAFF
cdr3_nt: TGCAGCGGGACAGGTAACACTGAAGCTTTCTTT

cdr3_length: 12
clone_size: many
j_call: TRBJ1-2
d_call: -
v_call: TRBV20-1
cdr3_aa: CSARDQGYGYTF
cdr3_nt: TGCAGTGCTAGAGATCAAGGGTATGGCTACACCTTC

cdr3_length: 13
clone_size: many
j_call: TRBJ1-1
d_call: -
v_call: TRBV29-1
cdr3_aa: CSVGAAMNTEAFF
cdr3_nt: TGCAGCGTTGGGGCAGCGATGAACACTGAAGCTTTCTTT

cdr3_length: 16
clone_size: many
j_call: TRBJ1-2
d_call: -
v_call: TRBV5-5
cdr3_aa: CASSFGGRRLPMGYTF
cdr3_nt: TGTGCCAGCAGCTTTGGCGGTCGCAGGCTCCCTATGGGCTACACCTTC

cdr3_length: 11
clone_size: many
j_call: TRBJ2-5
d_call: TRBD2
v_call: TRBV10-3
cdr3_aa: CATTSGQTQYF
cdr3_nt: TGTGCCACTACTAGCGGGCAGACCCAGTACTTC

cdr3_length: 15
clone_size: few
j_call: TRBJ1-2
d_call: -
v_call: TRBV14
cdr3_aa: CASSQDIYGRYGYTF
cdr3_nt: TGTGCCAGCAGCCAAGATATATACGGACGCTATGGCTACACCTTC

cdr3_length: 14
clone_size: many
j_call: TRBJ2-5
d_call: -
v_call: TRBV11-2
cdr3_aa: CASSLLLGRETQYF
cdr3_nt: TGTGCCAGCAGCCTCCTTCTGGGTCGAGAGACCCAGTACTTC

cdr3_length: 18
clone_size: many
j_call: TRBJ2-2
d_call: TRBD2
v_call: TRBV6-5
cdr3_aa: CASSYSLLLAGNTGELFF
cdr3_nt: TGTGCCAGCAGTTACTCACTACTTCTAGCGGGGAACACCGGGGAGCTGTTTTTT

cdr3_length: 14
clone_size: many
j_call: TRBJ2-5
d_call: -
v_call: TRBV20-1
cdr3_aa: CSARDRVGAETQYF
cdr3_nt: TGCAGTGCTAGAGACAGGGTTGGGGCGGAGACCCAGTACTTC

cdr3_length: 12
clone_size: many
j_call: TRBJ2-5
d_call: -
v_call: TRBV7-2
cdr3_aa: CASSLMRETQYF
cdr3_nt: TGTGCCAGCAGCTTAATGAGGGAGACCCAGTACTTC

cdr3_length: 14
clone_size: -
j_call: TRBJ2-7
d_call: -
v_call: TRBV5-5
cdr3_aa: CASSPTTYRYEQYF
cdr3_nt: TGTGCCAGCAGCCCCACGACTTACAGATACGAGCAGTACTTC

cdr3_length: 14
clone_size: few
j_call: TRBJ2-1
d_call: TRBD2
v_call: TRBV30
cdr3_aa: CAWSSGRGYNEQFF
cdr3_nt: TGTGCCTGGAGCAGCGGGAGAGGGTACAATGAGCAGTTCTTC

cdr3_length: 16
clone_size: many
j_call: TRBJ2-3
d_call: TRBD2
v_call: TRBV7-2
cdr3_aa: CASSFGLAGGTDTQYF
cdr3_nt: TGTGCCAGCAGCTTCGGACTAGCGGGAGGCACAGATACGCAGTATTTT

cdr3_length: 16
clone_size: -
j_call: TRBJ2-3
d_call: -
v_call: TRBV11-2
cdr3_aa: CASSLEGAASADTQYF
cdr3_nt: TGTGCCAGCAGCTTAGAGGGGGCCGCGTCCGCAGATACGCAGTATTTT

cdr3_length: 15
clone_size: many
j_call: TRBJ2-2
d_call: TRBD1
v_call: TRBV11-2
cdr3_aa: CASSPGGHNTGELFF
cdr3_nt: TGTGCCAGCAGCCCAGGGGGACATAACACCGGGGAGCTGTTTTTT

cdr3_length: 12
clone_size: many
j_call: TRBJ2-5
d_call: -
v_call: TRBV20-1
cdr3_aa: CSARRPQGTQYF
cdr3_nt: TGCAGTGCTAGACGCCCCCAGGGGACCCAGTACTTC

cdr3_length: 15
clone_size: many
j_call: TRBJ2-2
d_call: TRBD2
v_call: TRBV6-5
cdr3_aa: CASSYGTSGTGELFF
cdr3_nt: TGTGCCAGCAGTTACGGGACTAGCGGTACCGGGGAGCTGTTTTTT

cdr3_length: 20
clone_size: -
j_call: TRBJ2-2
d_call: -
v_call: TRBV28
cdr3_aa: CASSFRLEGSGTAYTGEVFF
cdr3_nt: TGTGCCAGCAGTTTCAGGCTAGAAGGGTCCGGGACAGCCTACACCGGGGAGGTGTTTTTT

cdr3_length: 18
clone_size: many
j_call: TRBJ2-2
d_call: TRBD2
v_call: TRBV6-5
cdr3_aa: CASSYPGASGSNTGELFF
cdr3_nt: TGTGCCAGCAGTTACCCGGGAGCTAGCGGGAGTAACACCGGGGAGCTGTTTTTT

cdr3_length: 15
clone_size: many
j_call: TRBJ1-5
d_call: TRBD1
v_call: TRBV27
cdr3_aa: CASSLRQGARQPQHF
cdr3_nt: TGTGCCAGCAGTTTACGACAGGGGGCGAGGCAGCCCCAGCATTTT

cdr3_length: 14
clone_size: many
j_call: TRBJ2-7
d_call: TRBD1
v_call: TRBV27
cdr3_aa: CASSSTGEVDEQYF
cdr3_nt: TGTGCCAGCAGCTCGACAGGGGAGGTTGACGAGCAGTACTTC

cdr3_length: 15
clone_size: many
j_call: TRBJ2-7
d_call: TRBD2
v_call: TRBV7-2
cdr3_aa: CASSLRTSGSYEQYF
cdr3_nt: TGTGCCAGCAGCTTAAGGACTAGCGGGAGCTACGAGCAGTACTTC

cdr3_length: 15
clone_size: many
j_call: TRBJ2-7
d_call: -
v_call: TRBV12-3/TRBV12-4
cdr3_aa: CASSLRRSSSYEQYF
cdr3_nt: TGTGCCAGCAGTTTAAGACGGTCCAGCTCCTACGAGCAGTACTTC

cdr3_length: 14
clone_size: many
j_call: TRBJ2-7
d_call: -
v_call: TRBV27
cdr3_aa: CASRPLDSAYEQYF
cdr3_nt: TGTGCCAGCAGGCCCCTCGACAGCGCTTACGAGCAGTACTTC

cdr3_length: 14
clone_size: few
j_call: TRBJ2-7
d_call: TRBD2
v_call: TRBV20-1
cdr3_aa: CSAVGLAFSYEQYF
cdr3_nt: TGCAGTGCTGTTGGACTAGCGTTCTCCTACGAGCAGTACTTC

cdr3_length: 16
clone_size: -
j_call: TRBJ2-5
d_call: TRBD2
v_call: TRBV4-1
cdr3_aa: CASSQVREGRQETQYF
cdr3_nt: TGCGCCAGCAGCCAAGTACGGGAGGGCCGGCAAGAGACCCAGTACTTC

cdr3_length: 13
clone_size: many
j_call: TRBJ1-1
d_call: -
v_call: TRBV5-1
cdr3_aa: CASSSPMNTEAFF
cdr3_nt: TGCGCCAGCAGCTCTCCGATGAACACTGAAGCTTTCTTT

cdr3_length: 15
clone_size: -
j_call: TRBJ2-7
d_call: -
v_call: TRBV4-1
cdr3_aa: CASSQQPWHADEQYF
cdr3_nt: TGCGCCAGCAGCCAACAGCCTTGGCACGCCGACGAGCAGTACTTC

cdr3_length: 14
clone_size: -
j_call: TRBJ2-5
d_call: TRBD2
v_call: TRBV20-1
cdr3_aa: CSARDRAGGETQYF
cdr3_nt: TGCAGTGCTAGAGATCGGGCGGGAGGAGAGACCCAGTACTTC

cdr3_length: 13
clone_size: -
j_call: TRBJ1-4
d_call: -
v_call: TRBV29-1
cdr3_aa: CSVEDRANEILFF
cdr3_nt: TGCAGCGTTGAAGATCGAGCGAATGAAATACTGTTTTTT

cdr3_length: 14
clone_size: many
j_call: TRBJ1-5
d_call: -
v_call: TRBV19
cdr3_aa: CASSQGTPRQPQHF
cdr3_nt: TGTGCCAGTAGTCAAGGGACCCCCCGGCAGCCCCAGCATTTT

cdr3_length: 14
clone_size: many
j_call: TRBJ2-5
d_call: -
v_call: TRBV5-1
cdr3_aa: CASSADWIQETQYF
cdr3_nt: TGCGCCAGCAGCGCTGACTGGATTCAAGAGACCCAGTACTTC

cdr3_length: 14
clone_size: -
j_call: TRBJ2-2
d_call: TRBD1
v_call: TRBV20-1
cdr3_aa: CSAARGFRTGELFF
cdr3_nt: TGCAGTGCGGCCAGGGGGTTTCGCACCGGGGAGCTGTTTTTT

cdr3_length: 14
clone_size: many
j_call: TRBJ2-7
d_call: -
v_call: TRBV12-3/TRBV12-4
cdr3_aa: CASSRTGTYDEQYF
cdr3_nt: TGTGCCAGCAGCCGAACAGGGACCTACGACGAGCAGTACTTC

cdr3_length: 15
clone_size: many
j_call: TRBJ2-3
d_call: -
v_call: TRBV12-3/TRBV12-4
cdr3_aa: CASQLGGSSTDTQYF
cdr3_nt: TGTGCCAGCCAGTTAGGGGGATCTAGCACAGATACGCAGTATTTT

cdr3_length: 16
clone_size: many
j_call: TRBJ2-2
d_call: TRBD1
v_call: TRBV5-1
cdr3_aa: CASSSRQGVNTGELFF
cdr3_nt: TGCGCCAGCAGCTCGAGACAGGGGGTAAACACCGGGGAGCTGTTTTTT